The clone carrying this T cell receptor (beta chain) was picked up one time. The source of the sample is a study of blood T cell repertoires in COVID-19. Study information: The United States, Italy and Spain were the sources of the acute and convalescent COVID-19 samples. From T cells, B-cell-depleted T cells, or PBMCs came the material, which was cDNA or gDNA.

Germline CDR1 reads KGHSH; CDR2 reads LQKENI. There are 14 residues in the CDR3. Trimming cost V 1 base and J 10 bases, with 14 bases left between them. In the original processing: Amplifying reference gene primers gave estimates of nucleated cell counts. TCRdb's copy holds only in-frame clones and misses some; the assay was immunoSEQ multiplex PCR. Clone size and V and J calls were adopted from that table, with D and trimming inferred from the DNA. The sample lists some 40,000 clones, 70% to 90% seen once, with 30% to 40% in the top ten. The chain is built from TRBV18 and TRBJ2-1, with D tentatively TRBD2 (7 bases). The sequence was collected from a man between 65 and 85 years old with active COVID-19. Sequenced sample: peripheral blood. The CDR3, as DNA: TGTGCCAGCTCACCACTTGGGGGGGGGCAAGAGCAGTTCTTC. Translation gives CASSPLGGGQEQFF.